This T cell receptor beta chain was documented in a study of CD8 T cells in ankylosing spondylitis. Using its own MiXCR run on the 5' RACE reads, TCRdb lists one record per CDR3 protein. The sample carries fewer than 500,000 distinct CDR3 sequences, about a fifth recorded once. Broader study findings: Significant enrichment of disease-linked clones was reportedly seen in matched ankylosing spondylitis synovial fluid. Previously reported in reactive arthritis synovial fluid and blood were some of the motif variants. Eight or nine highly homologous variants formed a TCR beta motif that appeared characteristic of ankylosing spondylitis blood. Disease-linked clones were CD8+ and relatively rare in peripheral blood.

V dropped 6 bases and J dropped 0; count of bases not matched to a gene: 10. This CDR3 has 17 residues. Per germline, CDR1 MNHEY and CDR2 SMNVEV (reference sequence). In its sample, this clonotype was seen a few times. What it binds is not known. Sample: blood, either unsorted or a sorted T cell fraction (not recorded which). This chain joins TRBV27 and TRBJ2-3; 9 bases agree with TRBD2. The source of this sequence is a male donor with ankylosing spondylitis. The CDR3 loop is CASSGSYLAGSTDTQYF. The CDR3 DNA reads TGTGCCAGCAGCGGAAGCTATCTAGCGGGGAGCACAGATACGCAGTATTTT.